What follows are 20 T cell receptor beta chains derived from one specimen sequenced in a study of cytomegalovirus exposure and HLA in healthy donors (dated by TCRdb to between 2016 and 2019). The library was built by means of the immunoSEQ multiplex PCR assay. Not all clones reach the TCRdb copy of this immuneACCESS table, which keeps in-frame sequences only. Checked studies attribute under half of the gap to unresolved V genes and leave the rest unexplained. The sample yields about 180,000 clones; 85% were counted once. The ten largest make up about a sixth of the sample. Material: PBMCs. These receptors were collected from a man younger than 35 in good health and CMV-seropositive.

The V call is TRBV7-8, the J call TRBJ2-7, with 8 bases lining up with TRBD1. J lost 3 bases, V lost 2 bases, and 3 bases had no gene match. Germline CDR1 is SGHVS and CDR2 is FQNEAQ. The CDR3 totals 14 residues. Here the CDR3 DNA reads TGTGCCAGCAGCTTACAGGGGGCCTACTACGAGCAGTACTTC. Translation gives CASSLQGAYYEQYF.

This clone has more than one count but fewer than ten. The rearrangement uses TRBV19 and TRBJ2-1; D not resolved. The V gene lost 5 bases and the J gene lost 0 bases, with 11 bases spanning the gap. Germline CDR1 LNHDA, CDR2 SQIVND (reference sequence). The CDR3 is 15 amino acids. The DNA of the CDR3 is TGTGCCAGTAGTGCGACTGAGTACTCCTACAATGAGCAGTTCTTC. It is translated as CASSATEYSYNEQFF.

This chain connects TRBV7-9 to TRBJ2-2; the match to TRBD1 covers 8 bases. CDR3 length equals 14 residues. Germline-derived CDR1 and CDR2 are SEHNR and FQNEAQ (reference sequence). The ends lost 8 bases at V and 7 bases at J; junction bases unmatched: 9. The DNA of the CDR3 is TGTGCCAGCGGCGGACAGGGCGGGATCGGGGAGCTGTTTTTT. Its translation: CASGGQGGIGELFF.

This sequence joins TRBV7-2 and TRBJ1-2, with a possible D match to TRBD1 (6 bases). Germline CDR1 reads SGHTA; CDR2 reads FQGNSA. The CDR3 is made up of 13 amino acids. With 5 bases removed from V and 2 bases from J, the gap between germline ends came to 9 bases. CDR3 residues: CASSPQGNYGYTF. In DNA, the CDR3 is TGTGCCAGCAGCCCCCAGGGGAACTATGGCTACACCTTC. The variable domain in full, with the rest retrieved from reference TRBV7-2 and TRBJ1-2, is GAGVSQSPSNKVTEKGKDVELRCDPISGHTALYWYRQSLGQGLEFLIYFQGNSAPDKSGLPSDRFSAERTGGSVSTLTIQRTQQEDSAVYLCASSPQGNYGYTFGSGTRLTVV.

The genes are TRBV6-6 and TRBJ1-2; a possible D gene is TRBD1 (6 bases). The germline V and J ends were trimmed by 6 bases and 2 bases, with 10 bases remaining between them. Germline assignment: CDR1 MNHNY and CDR2 SVGAGI (reference sequence). The CDR3 is 13 amino acids. The CDR3 nucleotides read TGTGCCAGCAGCTCTACAGGGAACTATGGCTACACCTTC. Translation gives CASSSTGNYGYTF.

This clone was found a few times. The chain carries TRBV2 and TRBJ2-7, with 8 bases aligning to TRBD2. V trimming: 6 bases; J trimming: 3 bases; junction bases outside the gene matches: 7. The CDR3 extends over 14 amino acids. Per germline, CDR1 SNHLY and CDR2 FYNNEI. The CDR3 here is CASRIAGWSYEQYF. The CDR3 bases are TGTGCCAGCAGAATAGCGGGATGGAGCTACGAGCAGTACTTC.

The chain has TRBV9 and TRBJ2-7, with 10 nucleotides matching TRBD1. The CDR3 runs 14 residues. CDR1 and CDR2 from the germline V gene are SGDLS and YYNGEE. The trim removed 4 bases at V and 4 bases at J, leaving 5 bases unmatched. The CDR3 is CASSRQGAGYEQYF. The CDR3 region has the DNA TGTGCCAGCAGCAGACAGGGGGCTGGTTACGAGCAGTACTTC.

The chain carries TRBV9 and TRBJ2-3; 10 bases fit TRBD2. The germline CDR1 and CDR2 sequences are SGDLS and YYNGEE. V trimming: 2 bases; J trimming: 1 base; junction bases outside the gene matches: 7. This CDR3 region has 17 residues. CDR3 sequence (DNA): TGTGCCAGCAGCGTTGCTAGCGGGAGAGGCGGCACAGATACGCAGTATTTT. It translates to CASSVASGRGGTDTQYF.

This chain joins TRBV5-5 and TRBJ2-3; D gene uncertain. Trimming pared 7 bases from V and 4 bases from J, leaving 13 bases between. Germline loops: CDR1 SGHKS, CDR2 YYEKEE (reference sequence). The CDR3 sequence is 13 residues long. The CDR3 is CASGWARADTQYF. CDR3 in DNA: TGTGCCAGCGGCTGGGCGCGAGCAGATACGCAGTATTTT.

J is TRBJ2-5 and V is TRBV6-1, with D uncertain. The CDR3 loop spans 14 amino acids. Germline CDR1 and CDR2: MNHNS and SASEGT. V lost 7 bases and J 1 base, leaving 13 bases between the germline ends. The CDR3 spells CASIRSTPQETQYF. The CDR3 region has the DNA TGTGCCAGCATCAGATCGACACCCCAAGAGACCCAGTACTTC.

The chain combines TRBV29-1 with TRBJ2-7; tentative D call: TRBD2 (6 bases). This CDR3 has 13 residues. V was clipped by 7 bases and J by 0 bases, with 13 bases between them. The germline V gene has CDR1 SQVTM and CDR2 ANQGSEA. The CDR3 reads CSGTDGSSYEQYF. The CDR3 DNA reads TGCAGCGGGACCGACGGGAGCTCCTACGAGCAGTACTTC.

This chain joins TRBV28 and TRBJ1-1; tentative D call: TRBD1 (6 bases). V was clipped by 1 base and J by 1 base, with 7 bases between them. This CDR3 region has 14 residues. Germline V lookup: CDR1 MDHEN, CDR2 SYDVKM. The CDR3 spells CASSLSRGNTEAFF. Written as DNA, the CDR3 is TGTGCCAGCAGTTTATCCAGGGGGAACACTGAAGCTTTCTTT. Together with reference TRBV28 and TRBJ1-1, the CDR3 gives the full variable domain: DVKVTQSSRYLVKRTGEKVFLECVQDMDHENMFWYRQDPGLGLRLIYFSYDVKMKEKGDIPEGYSVSREKKERFSLILESASTNQTSMYLCASSLSRGNTEAFFGQGTRLTVV.

The chain uses TRBV4-1 and TRBJ1-5, with a tentative D call TRBD1 (6 bases). Deletions cut 0 bases from V and 6 bases from J, with 12 bases between. This CDR3 is 15 amino acids long. CDR1 and CDR2 from the germline V gene are MGHRA and YSYEKL. Written as DNA, the CDR3 is TGCGCCAGCAGCCAAGATCCAGGGGAGCGTCAGCCCCAGCATTTT. Its translation: CASSQDPGERQPQHF.

The V gene is TRBV6-5, the J gene TRBJ2-2, with no clear D. The CDR3 runs 15 residues. Trimming removed 0 bases from V and 6 bases from J, with 11 bases in between. Germline loops: CDR1 MNHEY, CDR2 SVGAGI. The CDR3 region is CASSYSVVSPGELFF. The CDR3 bases are TGTGCCAGCAGTTACTCGGTAGTGTCCCCCGGGGAGCTGTTTTTT.

The chain uses TRBV4-2 and TRBJ2-3; 7 nucleotides align to TRBD2. Germline assignment: CDR1 LGHNA and CDR2 YNFKEQ. This CDR3 region has 15 residues. The V segment lost 0 bases and the J segment 6 bases; nucleotides outside the gene matches: 6. CDR3 sequence reads: CASSQDLLAADTQYF. The CDR3 nucleotides read TGTGCCAGCAGCCAAGACCTGCTAGCGGCGGATACGCAGTATTTT.

The CDR3 region has the DNA TGTGCCAGCAGTGATGTTTCTAGCACAGATACGCAGTATTTT. Translation: CASSDVSSTDTQYF. This chain connects TRBV2 to TRBJ2-3; D remains unclear. V was clipped by 3 bases and J by 0 bases, with 7 bases between them. The germline V gene encodes CDR1 SNHLY and CDR2 FYNNEI. This CDR3 contains 14 residues.

The chain is built from TRBV10-2 and TRBJ2-7, with TRBD2 as a possible D gene (6 bases). The CDR3 runs 14 residues. Germline CDR1 WSHSY, CDR2 SAAADI. V lost 8 bases and J 0 bases, leaving 14 bases between the germline ends. CDR3 coding DNA: TGCGCCAGCGGAGGGAGCTCCAACTCCTACGAGCAGTACTTC. As protein: CASGGSSNSYEQYF.

This clone was counted a few times. The chain carries TRBV7-7 and TRBJ2-7; weak D call: TRBD1 (5 bases). Germline-derived CDR1 and CDR2 are SSHAT and FNYEAQ (reference sequence). This CDR3 is built from 15 residues. V lost 3 bases, J lost 1 base, and 13 bases lay in between. The CDR3 coding sequence is TGTGCCAGCAGCTTTTTGGCAGGGCCGTCCTACGAGCAGTACTTC. This codes for CASSFLAGPSYEQYF.

The V gene is TRBV5-6, the J gene TRBJ1-6; a weak D match, TRBD1 (6 bases). CDR3 size: 13 residues. Trimming pared 4 bases from V and 9 bases from J, leaving 11 bases between. Germline loops: CDR1 SGHDT, CDR2 YYEEEE. Written as DNA, the CDR3 is TGTGCCAGCAGCGACGACAGGCGTTCACCCCTCCACTTT. Amino acid sequence: CASSDDRRSPLHF.

The rearrangement uses TRBV6-1 and TRBJ1-2; perhaps TRBD1 as D (6 bases). Germline CDR1 and CDR2: MNHNS and SASEGT. The CDR3 is made up of 13 amino acids. V was cut by 5 bases and J by 6 bases, with 13 bases left in between. The CDR3 DNA is TGTGCCAGCAGTCCTGCAGGGGTGGATGGCTACACCTTC. This gives the protein CASSPAGVDGYTF.